This T cell receptor beta chain was identified during a study of cytomegalovirus exposure and HLA in healthy donors. Study conclusions and caveats: Among the CMV-associated chains, three were confirmed in vitro as specific for CMV antigens.

Points on this clone: Antigen: not known.

The PCR contained 60 Vbeta and 13 Jbeta primers. Profiling relied on immunoSEQ multiplex PCR, and the TCRdb table lists in-frame clones only, not all of them. Among roughly 160,000 clones listed, about 80% were seen once. Material for sequencing was PBMCs. This sequence originates from a man younger than 35 in good health and CMV-seropositive.

The CDR3 reads CASSVGGGRAHEQYF. The CDR3 coding sequence is TGTGCCAGCAGCGTAGGAGGCGGCAGGGCCCACGAGCAGTACTTC. The chain combines TRBV9 with TRBJ2-7, with D maybe TRBD1 (5 bases). Germline assignment: CDR1 SGDLS and CDR2 YYNGEE. The V end was cut by 0 bases, the J end by 5 bases, with 15 bases between. This CDR3 spans 15 amino acids.